A selection of T cell receptor beta chains follows, all from one sample in a study of blood T cell repertoires in COVID-19. Assay: immunoSEQ multiplex PCR; the TCRdb copy retains only in-frame clones and omits some. In the table there are tens of thousands of clones, about 82% of which are singletons. Sequencing input: peripheral blood. The receptors were sampled from a man aged 45 to 65 with acute or convalescent COVID-19. CDR3s leave out the opening cysteine and the closing phenylalanine or tryptophan. Size is stated for part of the rows, as once, few or many counts, or as a class when the clone is expanded.

v_call	j_call	clone_size	cdr3_aa
TRBV4-3	TRBJ2-7	.	ASSQDLAGGNYEQY
TRBV2	TRBJ1-1	few	ASGVGADEAF
TRBV14	TRBJ2-1	.	ASRAVGSGTYNEQF
TRBV28	TRBJ2-7	.	ASSLGGAGHEQY
TRBV6-2/TRBV6-3	TRBJ2-3	.	ASSRGLHTDTQY
TRBV5-1	TRBJ2-7	.	ASSLAPGQGYEQY
TRBV7-2	TRBJ2-6	.	ASSLTGQVFVSGANVLT
TRBV29-1	TRBJ1-1	.	SAKRGQGTFDTEAF
TRBV30	TRBJ2-1	.	AWSPFGTSGGPFYNEQF
TRBV6-6	TRBJ2-2	.	ASSYDPGGTGELF
TRBV7-2	TRBJ2-5	.	ASSLLGVEETQY
TRBV27	TRBJ1-2	.	ASRHTGTAYGYT
TRBV19	TRBJ2-7	few	ASSNQGEPYEQY
TRBV6-5	TRBJ2-3	once	ASTPRGPDTQY
TRBV5-6	TRBJ2-3	.	ASSWDYLATDTQY
TRBV7-8	TRBJ1-1	.	ASSPNNIEAF
TRBV4-3	TRBJ1-4	.	ASSQDWAGFEKLF
TRBV3-1/TRBV3-2	TRBJ2-1	.	ASSPGVLAGAGEQF
TRBV7-2	TRBJ2-2	.	ASSRQYSLPHSGAGELF
TRBV28	TRBJ1-5	.	ASSSGLQPQH
TRBV21-1	TRBJ1-4	.	ASSKEGVQGRF
TRBV5-5	TRBJ1-2	few	ASSLFFTANYGYT
TRBV6-1	TRBJ1-2	.	ASSEAGITVYGYT
TRBV9	TRBJ2-1	.	ASSVGVALEQF
TRBV30	TRBJ1-5	few	AWSGGGLSQPQH
TRBV28	TRBJ2-5	.	ASSLTSGRFGPQETQY
TRBV28	TRBJ2-5	.	ASSFAEGETQY
TRBV11-2	TRBJ1-1	.	ASSLESAEAF
TRBV5-1	TRBJ1-2	.	ASSLNREEGYT